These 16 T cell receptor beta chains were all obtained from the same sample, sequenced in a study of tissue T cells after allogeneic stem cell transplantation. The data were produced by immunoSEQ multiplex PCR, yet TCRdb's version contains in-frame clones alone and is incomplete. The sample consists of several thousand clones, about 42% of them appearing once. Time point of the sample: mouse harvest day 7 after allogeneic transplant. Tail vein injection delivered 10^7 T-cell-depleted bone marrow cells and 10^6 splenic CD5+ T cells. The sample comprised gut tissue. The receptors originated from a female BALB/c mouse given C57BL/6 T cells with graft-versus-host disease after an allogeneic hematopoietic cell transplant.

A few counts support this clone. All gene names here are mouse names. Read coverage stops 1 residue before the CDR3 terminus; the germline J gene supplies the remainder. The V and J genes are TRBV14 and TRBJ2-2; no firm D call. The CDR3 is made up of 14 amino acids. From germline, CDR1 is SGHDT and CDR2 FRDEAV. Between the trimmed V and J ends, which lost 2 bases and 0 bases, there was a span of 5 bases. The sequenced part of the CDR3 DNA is TGTGCCAGCAGTTTTGGGACAAACACCGGGCAGCTCTAC. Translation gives CASSFGTNTGQLY. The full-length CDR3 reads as CASSFGTNTGQLYF.

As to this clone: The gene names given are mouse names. The CDR3 sequence: CASRDNNERLFF. Partial CDR3 DNA: TGTGCCAGCAGGGACAACAACGAAAGATTATTT. The genes are TRBV19 and TRBJ1-4; TRBD1 might be the D (5 bases). The observed sequence ends 1 residue before the CDR3 terminus, with the missing tail filled in from the germline J gene. The V end was cut by 5 bases, the J end by 4 bases, with 6 bases between. Germline loops: CDR1 FNHDT, CDR2 SITEND (reference sequence). This CDR3 has 12 amino acids.

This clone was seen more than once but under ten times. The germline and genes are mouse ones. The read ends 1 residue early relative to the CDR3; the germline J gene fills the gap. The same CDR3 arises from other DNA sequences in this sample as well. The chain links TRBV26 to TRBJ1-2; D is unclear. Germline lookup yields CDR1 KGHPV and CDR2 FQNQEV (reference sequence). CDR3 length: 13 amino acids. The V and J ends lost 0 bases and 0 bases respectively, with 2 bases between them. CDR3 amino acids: CASSLSANSDYTF. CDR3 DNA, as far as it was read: TGTGCCAGCAGTCTGTCGGCAAACTCCGACTACACC.

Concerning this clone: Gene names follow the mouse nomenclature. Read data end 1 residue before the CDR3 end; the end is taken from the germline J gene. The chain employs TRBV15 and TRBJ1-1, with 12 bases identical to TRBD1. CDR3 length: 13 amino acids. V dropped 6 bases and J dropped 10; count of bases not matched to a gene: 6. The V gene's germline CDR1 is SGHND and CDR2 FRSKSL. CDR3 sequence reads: CASSLGTGGRVFF. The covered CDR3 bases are TGTGCCAGCAGCCTTGGGACAGGGGGCAGAGTCTTC.

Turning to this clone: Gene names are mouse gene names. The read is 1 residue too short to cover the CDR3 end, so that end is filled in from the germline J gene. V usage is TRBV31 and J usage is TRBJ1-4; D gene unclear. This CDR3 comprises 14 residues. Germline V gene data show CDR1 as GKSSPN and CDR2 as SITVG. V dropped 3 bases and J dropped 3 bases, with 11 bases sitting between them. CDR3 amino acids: CAWSTRATNERLFF. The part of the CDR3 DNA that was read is TGTGCCTGGAGCACTAGGGCCACCAACGAAAGATTATTT.

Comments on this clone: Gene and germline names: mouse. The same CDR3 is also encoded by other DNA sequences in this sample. The sequenced CDR3 bases are TGTGCAAGCAGCTTGGCTCCTGGGGGGGCGCATGAACAGTAC. This codes for CASSLAPGGAHEQY. The entire CDR3 reads CASSLAPGGAHEQYF. The J gene is TRBJ2-7, the V gene TRBV16; 10 nucleotides line up with TRBD2. The missing CDR3 end, 1 residue past where the read stops, is filled in from the germline J gene. Germline-derived CDR1 and CDR2 are SGHSA and FRNQAP. The junction had 7 bases not matched to a gene; V was cut back by 3 bases and J by 5 bases. The CDR3 is made up of 15 amino acids.

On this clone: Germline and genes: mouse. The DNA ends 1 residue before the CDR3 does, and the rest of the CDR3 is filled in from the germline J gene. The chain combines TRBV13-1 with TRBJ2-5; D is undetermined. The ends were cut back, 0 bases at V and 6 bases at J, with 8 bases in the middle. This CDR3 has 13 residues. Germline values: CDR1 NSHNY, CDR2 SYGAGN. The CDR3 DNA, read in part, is TGTGCCAGCAGTGATGCACAGTTTGACACCCAGTAC. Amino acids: CASSDAQFDTQY. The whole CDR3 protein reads CASSDAQFDTQYF.

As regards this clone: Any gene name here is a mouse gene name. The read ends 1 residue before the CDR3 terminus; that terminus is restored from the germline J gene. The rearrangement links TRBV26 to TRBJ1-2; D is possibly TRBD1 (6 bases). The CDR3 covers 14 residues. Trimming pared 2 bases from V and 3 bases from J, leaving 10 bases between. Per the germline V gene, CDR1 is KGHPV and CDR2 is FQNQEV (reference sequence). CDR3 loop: CASSLLGAYSDYTF. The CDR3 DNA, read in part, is TGTGCCAGCAGTCTGCTGGGGGCTTACTCCGACTACACC.

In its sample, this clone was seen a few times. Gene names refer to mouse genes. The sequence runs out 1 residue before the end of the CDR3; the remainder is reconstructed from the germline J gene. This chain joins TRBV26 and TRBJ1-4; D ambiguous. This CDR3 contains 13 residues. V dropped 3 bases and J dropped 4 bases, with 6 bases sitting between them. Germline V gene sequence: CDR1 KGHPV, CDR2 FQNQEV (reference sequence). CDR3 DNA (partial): TGTGCCAGCAGTCTTGGCAACAACGAAAGATTATTT. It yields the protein CASSLGNNERLF. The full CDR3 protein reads CASSLGNNERLFF.

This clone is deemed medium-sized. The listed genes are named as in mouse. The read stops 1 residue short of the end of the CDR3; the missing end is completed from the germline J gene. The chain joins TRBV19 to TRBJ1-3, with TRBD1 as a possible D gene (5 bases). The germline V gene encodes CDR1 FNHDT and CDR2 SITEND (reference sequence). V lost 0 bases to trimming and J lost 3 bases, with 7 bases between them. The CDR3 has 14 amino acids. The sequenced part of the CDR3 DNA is TGTGCCAGCAGTATAGGCAGGGATGGAAATACGCTCTAT. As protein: CASSIGRDGNTLY. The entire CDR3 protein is CASSIGRDGNTLYF.

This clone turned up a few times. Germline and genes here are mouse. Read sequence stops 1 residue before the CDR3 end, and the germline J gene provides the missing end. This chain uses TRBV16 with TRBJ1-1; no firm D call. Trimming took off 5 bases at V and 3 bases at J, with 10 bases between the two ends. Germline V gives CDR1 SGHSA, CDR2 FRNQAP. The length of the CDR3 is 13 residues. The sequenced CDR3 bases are TGTGCAAGCAGCCCCCGGGGAGACACAGAAGTCTTC. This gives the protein CASSPRGDTEVF. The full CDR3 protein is CASSPRGDTEVFF.

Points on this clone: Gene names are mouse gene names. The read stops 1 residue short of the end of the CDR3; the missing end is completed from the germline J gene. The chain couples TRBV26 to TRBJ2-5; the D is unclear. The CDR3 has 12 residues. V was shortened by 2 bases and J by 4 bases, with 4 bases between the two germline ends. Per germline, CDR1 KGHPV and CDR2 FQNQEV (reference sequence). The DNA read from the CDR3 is TGTGCCAGCAGTCTGCACAAAGACACCCAGTAC. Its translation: CASSLHKDTQY. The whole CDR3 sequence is CASSLHKDTQYF.

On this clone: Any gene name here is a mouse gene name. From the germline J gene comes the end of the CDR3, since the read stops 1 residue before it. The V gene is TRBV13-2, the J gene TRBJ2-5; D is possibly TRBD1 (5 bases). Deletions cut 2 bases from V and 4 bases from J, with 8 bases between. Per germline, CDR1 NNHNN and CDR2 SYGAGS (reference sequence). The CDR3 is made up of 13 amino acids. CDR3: CASGERQKDTQYF. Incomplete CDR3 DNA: TGTGCCAGCGGTGAGCGACAGAAAGACACCCAGTAC.

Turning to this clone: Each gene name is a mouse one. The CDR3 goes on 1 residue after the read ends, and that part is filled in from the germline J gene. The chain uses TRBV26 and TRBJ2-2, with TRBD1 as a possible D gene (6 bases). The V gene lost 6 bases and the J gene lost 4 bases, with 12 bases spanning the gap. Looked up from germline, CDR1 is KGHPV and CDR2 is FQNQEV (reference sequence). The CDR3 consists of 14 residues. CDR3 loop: CASRVQGGTGQLYF. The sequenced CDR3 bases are TGTGCCAGCAGGGTACAGGGCGGCACCGGGCAGCTCTAC.

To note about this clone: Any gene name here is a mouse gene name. CDR3 amino acids: CASSLYWGGYNYAEQFF. The covered CDR3 bases are TGTGCCAGCAGTCTGTATTGGGGGGGTTATAACTATGCTGAGCAGTTC. The rearrangement uses TRBV24 and TRBJ2-1; TRBD2 matches 8 bases. The read comes to an end 1 residue before the CDR3 does, leaving the germline J gene to fill in the end. The V and J ends lost 0 bases and 0 bases, in that order; junction bases with no gene match: 4. CDR1 and CDR2 from the germline V gene are KGHTA and FRNEEI. The CDR3 has 17 residues.

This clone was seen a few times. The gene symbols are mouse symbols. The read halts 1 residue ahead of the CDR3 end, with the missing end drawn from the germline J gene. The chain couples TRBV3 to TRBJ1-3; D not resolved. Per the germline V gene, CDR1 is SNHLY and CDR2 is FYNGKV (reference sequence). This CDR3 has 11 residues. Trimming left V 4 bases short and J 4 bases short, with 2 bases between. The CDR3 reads CASSSGNTLYF. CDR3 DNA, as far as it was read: TGTGCCAGCAGCTCCGGAAATACGCTCTAT.